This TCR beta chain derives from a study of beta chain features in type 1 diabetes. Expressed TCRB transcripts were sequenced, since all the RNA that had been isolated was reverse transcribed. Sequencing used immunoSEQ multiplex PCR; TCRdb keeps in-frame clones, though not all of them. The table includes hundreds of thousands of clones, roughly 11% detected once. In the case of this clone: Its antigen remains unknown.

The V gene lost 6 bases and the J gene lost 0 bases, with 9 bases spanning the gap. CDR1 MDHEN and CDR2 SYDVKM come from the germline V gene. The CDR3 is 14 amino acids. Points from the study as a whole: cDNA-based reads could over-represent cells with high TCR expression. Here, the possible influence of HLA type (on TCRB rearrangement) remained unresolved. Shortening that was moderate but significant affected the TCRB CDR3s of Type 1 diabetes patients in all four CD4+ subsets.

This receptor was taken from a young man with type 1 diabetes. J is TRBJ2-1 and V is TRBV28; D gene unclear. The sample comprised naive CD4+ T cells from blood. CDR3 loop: CASSYENSYNEQFF. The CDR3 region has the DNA TGTGCCAGCAGCTACGAGAACTCCTACAATGAGCAGTTCTTC.